Each of the 8 T cell receptor beta chains below was sequenced from the same sample in a study of T-cell memory formation after mild COVID-19. From the 5' RACE reads, TCRdb called clonotypes with MiXCR, one entry per CDR3 protein. The data contain 290,000 or so distinct CDR3 sequences, 15% to 20% of them singletons. The sample was PBMCs or a T cell subset sorted from them (not recorded which). The receptors here all came from a man aged 18 to 30 who had mild COVID-19 (a few samples of this study predate the infection). Cell type and time point are not known.

This sequence joins TRBV7-9 and TRBJ2-7, with D possibly called TRBD1 or TRBD2 (5 bases each). Looked up from germline, CDR1 is SEHNR and CDR2 is FQNEAQ (reference sequence). V gave up 3 bases and J gave up 5 bases, with 11 bases separating them. The CDR3 loop spans 13 amino acids. The CDR3 nucleotides are TGTGCCAGCAGCTTGAGAGGGGCCAACGAGCAGTACGTC. This sequence encodes CASSLRGANEQYV.

This clonotype appeared a few times. CDR3 DNA: TGCAGTGCTAGGTCCAGCGGGGGTAACAATGAGCAGTTCTTC. This sequence encodes CSARSSGGNNEQFF. This chain connects TRBV20-1 to TRBJ2-1; TRBD2 matches 8 bases. V gave up 3 bases and J gave up 5 bases; unmatched junction bases: 6. The CDR3 totals 14 residues. The germline CDR1 and CDR2 sequences are DFQATT and SNEGSKA (reference sequence).

In this sample, this clonotype turned up many times. This chain joins TRBV29-1 and TRBJ2-3, with TRBD2 matching over 9 bases. Germline V gene lookup returns CDR1 SQVTM and CDR2 ANQGSEA. The CDR3 has 15 residues. With V trimmed by 6 bases and J by 2 bases, 9 bases remained unmatched. The CDR3 DNA reads as TGCAGCGTCCTTCCAGCGGGGGGCGCCACAGATACGCAGTATTTT. The encoded protein is CSVLPAGGATDTQYF.

This clonotype has only a few counts. The CDR3 DNA sequence: TGTGCCAGCAGCTTGCTCGAACACTATGGCTACACCTTC. It specifies CASSLLEHYGYTF. V is TRBV5-5 and J is TRBJ1-2; no firm D call. The CDR3 covers 13 residues. Trimming took off 1 base at V and 3 bases at J, with 7 bases between the two ends. Germline CDR1 is SGHKS and CDR2 is YYEKEE (reference sequence). Full variable domain (missing parts from reference TRBV5-5 and TRBJ1-2): DAGVTQSPTHLIKTRGQQVTLRCSPISGHKSVSWYQQVLGQGPQFIFQYYEKEERGRGNFPDRFSARQFPNYSSELNVNALLLGDSALYLCASSLLEHYGYTFGSGTRLTVV.

A note on this clonotype: Germline is not matched at one junction end, which may reflect a read error. The chain joins TRBV7-8 to TRBJ2-1; 13 bases match TRBD2. From germline, CDR1 is SGHVS and CDR2 FQNEAQ. This CDR3 region has 19 residues. CDR3 in amino acids: CASSLGGPWTSGGYSEQFF. The CDR3 bases are TGTGCCAGCAGCTTAGGGGGACCGTGGACTAGCGGGGGTTACAGTGAGCAGTTCTTC.

Many counts were recorded for this clonotype. This chain uses TRBV5-4 with TRBJ2-2; D is unclear. The CDR3 is 14 amino acids. V dropped 0 bases and J dropped 4 bases, with 7 bases sitting between them. Germline CDR1 reads SGHNT; CDR2 reads YYREEE (reference sequence). CDR3 sequence: CASSLAVATGELFF. DNA of the CDR3: TGTGCCAGCAGCTTGGCGGTGGCCACCGGGGAGCTGTTTTTT.

The sample holds a few counts of this clonotype. The junction differs from germline at one of its ends, possibly a read error. This chain uses TRBV4-3 with TRBJ2-1, with unresolved D. The CDR3 runs 11 residues. CDR1 and CDR2 (germline): LGHNA, YSLEER. CDR3 bases: TGCGCCAGCAGCCAAGGACGGACCCGGCTCTTC. Amino acid sequence: CASSQGRTRLF.

This clonotype has more than one count but fewer than ten. This chain connects TRBV12-3 or TRBV12-4 to TRBJ1-3; the D gene is possibly TRBD1 (5 bases). CDR3 length equals 14 residues. V lost 2 bases and J 4 bases, leaving 9 bases between the germline ends. The CDR3 loop reads CASSLTTVGNTIYF. The DNA of the CDR3 is TGTGCCAGCAGTTTAACGACAGTGGGAAACACCATATATTTT.